This T cell receptor beta chain was profiled in a study of identical twins. Per germline, CDR1 MNHNS and CDR2 SASEGT. The CDR3 covers 13 residues. Trimming shortened V by 7 bases and J by 4 bases, and 13 bases separated the two germline ends. TCRdb re-called the 5' RACE reads with MiXCR, one entry per CDR3 protein. Of approximately 550,000 distinct CDR3 sequences in the sample, 20% to 25% were seen once. This clonotype was counted a few times. In addition, the sample was reused for a study of yellow fever vaccine responses in identical twins.

The clonotype originates from a woman under 30 in good health. The chain is built from TRBV6-1 and TRBJ1-1, with D hard to call. The sequencing input was CD4+ T cells sorted from blood. CDR3: CASTRTEFTEAFF. CDR3 DNA: TGTGCCAGCACTAGGACGGAGTTCACTGAAGCTTTCTTT.